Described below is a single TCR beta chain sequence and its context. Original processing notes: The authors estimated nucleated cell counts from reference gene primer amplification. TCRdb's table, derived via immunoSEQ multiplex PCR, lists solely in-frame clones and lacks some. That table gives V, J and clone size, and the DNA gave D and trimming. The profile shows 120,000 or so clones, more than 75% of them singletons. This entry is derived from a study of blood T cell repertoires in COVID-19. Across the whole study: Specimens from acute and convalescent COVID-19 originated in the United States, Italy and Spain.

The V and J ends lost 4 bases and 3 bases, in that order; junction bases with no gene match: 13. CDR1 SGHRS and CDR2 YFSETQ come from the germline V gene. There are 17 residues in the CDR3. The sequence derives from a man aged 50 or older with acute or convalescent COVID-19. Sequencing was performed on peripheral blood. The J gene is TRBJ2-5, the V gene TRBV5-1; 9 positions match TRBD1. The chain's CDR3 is CASSPGQGGFLEETQYF. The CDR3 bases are TGCGCCAGCAGCCCGGGACAGGGAGGCTTTTTAGAAGAGACCCAGTACTTC.